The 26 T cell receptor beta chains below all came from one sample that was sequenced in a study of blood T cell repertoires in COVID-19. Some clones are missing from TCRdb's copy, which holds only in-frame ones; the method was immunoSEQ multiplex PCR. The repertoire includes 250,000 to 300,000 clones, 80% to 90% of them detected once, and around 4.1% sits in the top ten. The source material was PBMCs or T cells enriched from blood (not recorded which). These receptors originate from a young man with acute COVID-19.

The CDR3 reads CASSKTGWETQYF. CDR3 sequence (DNA): TGTGCCAGCAGCAAGACAGGGTGGGAGACCCAGTACTTC. V usage is TRBV7-9 and J usage is TRBJ2-5; 7 positions match TRBD1. CDR3 length equals 13 residues. V trimming: 5 bases; J trimming: 5 bases; junction bases outside the gene matches: 5. Germline CDR1 reads SEHNR; CDR2 reads FQNEAQ (reference sequence). The full variable domain, its missing parts supplied by reference TRBV7-9 and TRBJ2-5, is DTGVSQNPRHKITKRGQNVTFRCDPISEHNRLYWYRQTLGQGPEFLTYFQNEAQLEKSRLLSDRFSAERPKGSFSTLEIQRTEQGDSAMYLCASSKTGWETQYFGPGTRLLVL.

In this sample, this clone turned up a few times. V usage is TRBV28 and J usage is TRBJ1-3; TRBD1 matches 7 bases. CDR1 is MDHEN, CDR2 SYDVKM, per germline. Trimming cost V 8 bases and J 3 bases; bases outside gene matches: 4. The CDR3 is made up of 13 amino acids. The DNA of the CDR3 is TGTGCCAGCCAAAGGGGGCTTGGAAACACCATATATTTT. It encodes CASQRGLGNTIYF. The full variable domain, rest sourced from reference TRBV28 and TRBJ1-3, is DVKVTQSSRYLVKRTGEKVFLECVQDMDHENMFWYRQDPGLGLRLIYFSYDVKMKEKGDIPEGYSVSREKKERFSLILESASTNQTSMYLCASQRGLGNTIYFGEGSWLTVV.

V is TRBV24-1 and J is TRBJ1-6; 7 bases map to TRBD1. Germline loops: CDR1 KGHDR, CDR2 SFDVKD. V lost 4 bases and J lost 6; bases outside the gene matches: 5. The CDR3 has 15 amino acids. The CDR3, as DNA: TGTGCCACCAGTGAGGACGGGACAGCTAATTCACCCCTCCACTTT. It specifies CATSEDGTANSPLHF.

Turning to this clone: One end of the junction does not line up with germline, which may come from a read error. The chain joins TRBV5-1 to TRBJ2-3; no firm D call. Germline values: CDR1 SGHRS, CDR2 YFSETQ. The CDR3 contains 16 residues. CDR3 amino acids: CASRPAAELSTDTQYF. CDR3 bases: TGTGCCAGCAGACCGGCTGCGGAACTCAGCACAGATACGCAGTATTTT.

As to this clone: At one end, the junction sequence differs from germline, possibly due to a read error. The CDR3 sequence: CASSATGLGYGYTF. The CDR3 bases are TGTGCCAGCAGTGCGACAGGGCTAGGCTACGGCTACACCTTC. V usage is TRBV5-1 and J usage is TRBJ1-2; 7 positions match TRBD1. Germline assignment: CDR1 SGHRS and CDR2 YFSETQ. The CDR3 spans 14 residues.

DNA for the CDR3: TGTGCCTCAAGGGGGAACACAGGGGTATACGAGCAGTACGTC. Protein: CASRGNTGVYEQYV. The chain links TRBV10-3 to TRBJ2-7, with TRBD1 matching over 7 bases. CDR3 length: 14 amino acids. The trim removed 11 bases at V and 4 bases at J, leaving 14 bases unmatched. CDR1 is ENHRY, CDR2 SYGVKD, per germline.

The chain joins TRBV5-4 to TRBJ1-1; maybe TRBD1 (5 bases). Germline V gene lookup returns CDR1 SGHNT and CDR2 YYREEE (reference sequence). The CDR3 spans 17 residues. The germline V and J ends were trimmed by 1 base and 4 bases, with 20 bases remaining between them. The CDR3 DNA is TGTGCCAGCAGCTTGTATATCGGGGGAGGATTTATCACTGAAGCTTTCTTT. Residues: CASSLYIGGGFITEAFF.

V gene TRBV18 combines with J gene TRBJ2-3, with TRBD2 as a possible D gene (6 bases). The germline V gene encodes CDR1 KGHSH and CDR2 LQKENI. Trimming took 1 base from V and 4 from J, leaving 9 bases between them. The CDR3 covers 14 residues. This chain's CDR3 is CASSPRGGADTQYF. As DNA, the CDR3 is TGTGCCAGCTCACCACGGGGAGGAGCAGATACGCAGTATTTT.

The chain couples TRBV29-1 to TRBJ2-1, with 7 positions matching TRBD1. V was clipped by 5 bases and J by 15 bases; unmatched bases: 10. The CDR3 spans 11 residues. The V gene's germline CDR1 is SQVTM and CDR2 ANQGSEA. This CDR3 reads CSVIPGQIMFF. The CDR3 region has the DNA TGCAGCGTTATTCCGGGACAGATTATGTTCTTC.

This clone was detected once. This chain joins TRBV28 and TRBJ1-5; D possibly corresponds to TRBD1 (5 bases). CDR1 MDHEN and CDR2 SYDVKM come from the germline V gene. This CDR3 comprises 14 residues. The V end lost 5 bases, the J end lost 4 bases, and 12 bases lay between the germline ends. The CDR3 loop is CASSIQGINQPQHF. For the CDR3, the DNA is TGTGCCAGCAGTATCCAGGGAATTAATCAGCCCCAGCATTTT. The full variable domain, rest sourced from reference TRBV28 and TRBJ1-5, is DVKVTQSSRYLVKRTGEKVFLECVQDMDHENMFWYRQDPGLGLRLIYFSYDVKMKEKGDIPEGYSVSREKKERFSLILESASTNQTSMYLCASSIQGINQPQHFGDGTRLSIL.

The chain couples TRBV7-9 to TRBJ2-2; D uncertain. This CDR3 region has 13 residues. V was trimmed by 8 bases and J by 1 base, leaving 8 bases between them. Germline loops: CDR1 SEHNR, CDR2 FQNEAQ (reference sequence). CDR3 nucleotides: TGTGCCAGCGGGCAGTGGAACACCGGGGAGCTGTTTTTT. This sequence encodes CASGQWNTGELFF.

Here the CDR3 reads CASTPGMANYGYTF. CDR3 DNA sequence: TGTGCCAGCACCCCGGGGATGGCTAACTATGGCTACACCTTC. The rearrangement uses TRBV6-5 and TRBJ1-2; D uncertain. CDR3 length: 14 amino acids. Germline assignment: CDR1 MNHEY and CDR2 SVGAGI. Between the trimmed V and J ends, which lost 7 bases and 0 bases, there was a span of 12 bases.

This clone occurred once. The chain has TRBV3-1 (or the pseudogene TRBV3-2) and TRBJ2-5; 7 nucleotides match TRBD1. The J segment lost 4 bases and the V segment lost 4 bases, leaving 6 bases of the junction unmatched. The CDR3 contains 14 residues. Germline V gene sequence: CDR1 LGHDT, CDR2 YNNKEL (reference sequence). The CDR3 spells CASSLPHRGETQYF. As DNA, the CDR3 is TGTGCCAGCAGCCTACCGCACAGGGGAGAGACCCAGTACTTC.

CDR3 coding DNA: TGTGCCAGCACAAACGGGGGGACAAAGGTCGGGGAGCTGTTTTTT. Amino acid sequence: CASTNGGTKVGELFF. The J gene is TRBJ2-2, the V gene TRBV7-2; D is perhaps TRBD2 (7 bases). Trimming left V 7 bases short and J 7 bases short, with 19 bases between. This CDR3 has 15 residues. Looked up from germline, CDR1 is SGHTA and CDR2 is FQGNSA. The whole variable domain, filled in from reference TRBV7-2 and TRBJ2-2, reads GAGVSQSPSNKVTEKGKDVELRCDPISGHTALYWYRQSLGQGLEFLIYFQGNSAPDKSGLPSDRFSAERTGGSVSTLTIQRTQQEDSAVYLCASTNGGTKVGELFFGEGSRLTVL.

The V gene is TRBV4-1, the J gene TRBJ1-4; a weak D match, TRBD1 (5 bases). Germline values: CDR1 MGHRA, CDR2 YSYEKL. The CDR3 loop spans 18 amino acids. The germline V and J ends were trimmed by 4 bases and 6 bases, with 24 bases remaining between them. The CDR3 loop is CASSRGLSPAKIHEKLFF. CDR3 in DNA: TGCGCCAGCAGCCGGGGCCTCTCCCCGGCAAAGATTCATGAAAAACTGTTTTTT.

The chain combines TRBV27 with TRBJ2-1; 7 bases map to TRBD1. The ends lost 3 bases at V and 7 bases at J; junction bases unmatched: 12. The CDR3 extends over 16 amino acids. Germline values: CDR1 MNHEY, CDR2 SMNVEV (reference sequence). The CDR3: CASSLVGLGGENEQFF. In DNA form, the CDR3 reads TGTGCCAGCAGTTTGGTAGGCCTAGGGGGCGAAAATGAGCAGTTCTTC.

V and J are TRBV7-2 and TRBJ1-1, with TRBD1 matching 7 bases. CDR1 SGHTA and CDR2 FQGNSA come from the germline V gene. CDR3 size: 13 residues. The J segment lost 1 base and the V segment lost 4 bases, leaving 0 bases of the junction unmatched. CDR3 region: CASSSGGNTEAFF. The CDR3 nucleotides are TGTGCCAGCAGCTCAGGGGGGAACACTGAAGCTTTCTTT.

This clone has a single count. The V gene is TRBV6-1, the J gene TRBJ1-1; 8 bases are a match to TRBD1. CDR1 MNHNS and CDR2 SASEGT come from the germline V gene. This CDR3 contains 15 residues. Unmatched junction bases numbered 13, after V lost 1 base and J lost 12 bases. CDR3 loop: CASSEDFWTGQLPFF. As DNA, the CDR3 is TGTGCCAGCAGTGAAGATTTCTGGACAGGGCAACTACCTTTCTTT.

CDR3 sequence (DNA): TGTGCCAGCAGAAAAAACAGGGGAGGCAATCAGCCCCAGCATTTT. Translating gives CASRKNRGGNQPQHF. The rearrangement joins TRBV7-8 to TRBJ1-5; 7 nucleotides agree with TRBD1. V lost 6 bases and J lost 2; bases outside the gene matches: 7. CDR1 is SGHVS and CDR2 is FQNEAQ in the germline V gene. This CDR3 has 15 amino acids.

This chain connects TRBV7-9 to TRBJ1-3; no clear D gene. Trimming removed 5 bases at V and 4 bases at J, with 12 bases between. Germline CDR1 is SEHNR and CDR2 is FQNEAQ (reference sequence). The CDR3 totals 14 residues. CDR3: CASSATGIGNTIYF. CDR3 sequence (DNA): TGTGCCAGCAGCGCAACCGGGATCGGAAACACCATATATTTT.

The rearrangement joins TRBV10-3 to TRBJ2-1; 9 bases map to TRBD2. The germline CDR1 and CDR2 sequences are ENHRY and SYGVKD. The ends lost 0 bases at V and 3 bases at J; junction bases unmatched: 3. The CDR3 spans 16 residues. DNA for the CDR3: TGTGCCATCAGTGAGTCCAGCGGGGGGAACTACAATGAGCAGTTCTTC. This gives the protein CAISESSGGNYNEQFF.

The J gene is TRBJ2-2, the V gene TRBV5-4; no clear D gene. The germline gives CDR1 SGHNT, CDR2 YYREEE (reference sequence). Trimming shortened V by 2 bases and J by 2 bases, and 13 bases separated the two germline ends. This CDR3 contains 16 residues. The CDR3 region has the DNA TGTGCCAGCAGCTTAATCTCGTCAGTAAACACCGGGGAGCTGTTTTTT. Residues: CASSLISSVNTGELFF.

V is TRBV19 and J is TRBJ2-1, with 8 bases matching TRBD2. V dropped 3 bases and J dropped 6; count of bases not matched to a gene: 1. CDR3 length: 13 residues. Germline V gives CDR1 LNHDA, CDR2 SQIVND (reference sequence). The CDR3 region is CASSIGTSNEQFF. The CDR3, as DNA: TGTGCCAGTAGTATCGGGACTAGCAATGAGCAGTTCTTC.

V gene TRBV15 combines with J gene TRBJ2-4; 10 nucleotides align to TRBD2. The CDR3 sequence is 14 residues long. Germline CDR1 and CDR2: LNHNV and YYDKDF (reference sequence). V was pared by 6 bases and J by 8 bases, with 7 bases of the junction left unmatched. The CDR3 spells CATRLSSGRYIQYF. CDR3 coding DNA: TGTGCCACCAGGCTTTCTAGCGGGAGATACATTCAGTACTTC.

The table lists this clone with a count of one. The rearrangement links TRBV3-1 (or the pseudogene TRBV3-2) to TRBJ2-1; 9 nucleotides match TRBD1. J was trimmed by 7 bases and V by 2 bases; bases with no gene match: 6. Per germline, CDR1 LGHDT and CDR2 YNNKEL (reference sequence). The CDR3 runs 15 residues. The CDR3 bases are TGTGCCAGCAGCCAACCGGGACAGGGTAGGAATGAGCAGTTCTTC. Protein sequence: CASSQPGQGRNEQFF.

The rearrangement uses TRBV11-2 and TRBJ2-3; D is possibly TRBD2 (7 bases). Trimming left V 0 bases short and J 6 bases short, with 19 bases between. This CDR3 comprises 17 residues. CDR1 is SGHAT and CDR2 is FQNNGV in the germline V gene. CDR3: CASSLEVAAGAFDTQYF. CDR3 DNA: TGTGCCAGCAGCTTAGAAGTGGCTGCGGGGGCTTTTGATACGCAGTATTTT.